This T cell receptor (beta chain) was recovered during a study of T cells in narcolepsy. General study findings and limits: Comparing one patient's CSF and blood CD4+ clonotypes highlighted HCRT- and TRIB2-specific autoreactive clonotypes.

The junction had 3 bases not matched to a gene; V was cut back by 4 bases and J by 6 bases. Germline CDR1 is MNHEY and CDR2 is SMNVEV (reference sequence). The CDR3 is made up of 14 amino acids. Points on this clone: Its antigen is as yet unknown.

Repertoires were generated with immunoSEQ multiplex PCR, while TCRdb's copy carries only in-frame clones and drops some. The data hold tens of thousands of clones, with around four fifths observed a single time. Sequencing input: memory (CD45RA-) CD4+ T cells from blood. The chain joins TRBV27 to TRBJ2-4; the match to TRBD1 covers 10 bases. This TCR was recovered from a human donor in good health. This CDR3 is CASSSWTGGNIQYF. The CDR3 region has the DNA TGTGCCAGCAGTTCCTGGACAGGGGGAAACATTCAGTACTTC.